These 10 T cell receptor beta chains originate from one sample sequenced in a study of glioma-infiltrating T cells after dendritic cell vaccination. Measured with immunoSEQ multiplex PCR; TCRdb has only the in-frame clones, and not every one. The repertoire has about 20,000 clones, about four fifths of them found once; the top ten carry under 40%. This specimen was blood, taken before dendritic cell vaccination. These receptor sequences come from a human donor with glioblastoma.

The chain links TRBV9 to TRBJ2-7, with 8 bases that match TRBD2. CDR1 SGDLS and CDR2 YYNGEE come from the germline V gene. Trimming cost V 0 bases and J 5 bases; bases outside gene matches: 10. This CDR3 is 16 amino acids long. The CDR3 nucleotides read TGTGCCAGCAGCGTAGAGGCGGCGGGAGGTGGAGACGAGCAGTACTTC. Protein: CASSVEAAGGGDEQYF. The full variable domain, rest sourced from reference TRBV9 and TRBJ2-7, is DSGVTQTPKHLITATGQRVTLRCSPRSGDLSVYWYQQSLDQGLQFLIQYYNGEERAKGNILERFSAQQFPDLHSELNLSSLELGDSALYFCASSVEAAGGGDEQYFGPGTRLTVT.

The chain is built from TRBV28 and TRBJ2-5; D remains ambiguous. V lost 1 base and J 5 bases, leaving 8 bases between the germline ends. Germline values: CDR1 MDHEN, CDR2 SYDVKM. This CDR3 has 13 residues. CDR3 region: CASSLSGVETQYF. The CDR3 DNA reads TGTGCCAGCAGTTTATCGGGTGTGGAGACCCAGTACTTC.

The gene calls are TRBV19 and TRBJ1-1; TRBD1 agrees at 9 bases. Germline V gene data show CDR1 as LNHDA and CDR2 as SQIVND (reference sequence). With 10 bases clipped from V and 1 base from J, the junction kept 4 bases outside the gene matches. The CDR3 is made up of 13 amino acids. The CDR3, as DNA: TGTGCCACCCAGGGACAGGGGAACACTGAAGCTTTCTTT. Translated, it gives CATQGQGNTEAFF.

The rearrangement uses TRBV7-2 and TRBJ2-5; 8 bases line up with TRBD1. The J call could be wrong; TRBJ2-7 is a better fit for the DNA end. The CDR3 sequence is 14 residues long. From germline, CDR1 is SGHTA and CDR2 FQGNSA. For the CDR3, the DNA is TGTGCCAGCAGCTTAGCGCTCCAGGGGGCCGAGCAGTACTTC. It codes for CASSLALQGAEQYF.

V usage is TRBV6-5 and J usage is TRBJ2-7; D possibly corresponds to TRBD1 (5 bases). Trimming pared 0 bases from V and 4 bases from J, leaving 7 bases between. Germline CDR1 MNHEY, CDR2 SVGAGI. CDR3 length equals 13 residues. CDR3 bases: TGTGCCAGCAGTTACTCCCAGGGTTACGAGCAGTACTTC. It translates to CASSYSQGYEQYF.

The chain combines TRBV5-6 with TRBJ1-2, with 9 positions matching TRBD1. V gave up 4 bases and J gave up 8 bases; unmatched junction bases: 9. The CDR3 extends over 14 amino acids. Germline V CDR1 and CDR2: SGHDT, YYEEEE. The CDR3, as DNA: TGTGCCAGCAGCACGTACAGGGGGCCGGGGGGCTACACCTTC. Translated, it gives CASSTYRGPGGYTF.

Judged by abundance, this clone is hyperexpanded (1% or more). This chain joins TRBV9 and TRBJ1-1, with D perhaps TRBD1 (5 bases). Germline V gives CDR1 SGDLS, CDR2 YYNGEE. This CDR3 comprises 16 residues. The V gene lost 0 bases and the J gene lost 0 bases, with 12 bases spanning the gap. CDR3 in amino acids: CASSVDVGVMNTEAFF. The CDR3 region has the DNA TGTGCCAGCAGCGTAGATGTAGGGGTCATGAACACTGAAGCTTTCTTT.

This clone was detected a few times. The gene calls are TRBV27 and TRBJ1-4, with 7 bases lining up with TRBD1. The CDR3 totals 17 residues. The trim removed 3 bases at V and 1 base at J, leaving 8 bases unmatched. Per germline, CDR1 MNHEY and CDR2 SMNVEV (reference sequence). The CDR3 region is CASSLRRGRGTNEKLFF. The CDR3 nucleotides read TGTGCCAGCAGTTTGAGGAGGGGGCGCGGAACTAATGAAAAACTGTTTTTT.

The rearrangement joins TRBV15 to TRBJ2-2; 7 bases are a match to TRBD1. This CDR3 comprises 16 residues. Germline trimming cut 5 bases from V and 0 bases from J; bases unmatched to any gene: 6. From germline, CDR1 is LNHNV and CDR2 YYDKDF (reference sequence). The CDR3 nucleotides are TGTGCCACCAGCTACGACAGGGCCTCGAACACCGGGGAGCTGTTTTTT. Translated, it gives CATSYDRASNTGELFF.

The chain is built from TRBV29-1 and TRBJ2-7; 7 bases fit TRBD2. CDR1 is SQVTM and CDR2 is ANQGSEA in the germline V gene. V shed 6 bases and J 5 bases; nucleotides not matched to a gene: 13. This CDR3 is built from 14 residues. As DNA, the CDR3 is TGCAGCGTCCTCGGGGGAGGGAGGGCTAACGAGCAGTACTTC. It is translated as CSVLGGGRANEQYF.